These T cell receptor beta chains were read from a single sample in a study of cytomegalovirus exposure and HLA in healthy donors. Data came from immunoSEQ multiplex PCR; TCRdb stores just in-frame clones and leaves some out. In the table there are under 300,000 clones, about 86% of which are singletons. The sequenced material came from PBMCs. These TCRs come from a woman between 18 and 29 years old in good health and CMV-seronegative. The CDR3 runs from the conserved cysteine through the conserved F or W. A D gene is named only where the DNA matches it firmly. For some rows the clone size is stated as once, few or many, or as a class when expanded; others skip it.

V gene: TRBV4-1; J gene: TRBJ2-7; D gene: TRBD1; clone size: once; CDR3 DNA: TGCGCCAGCAGCCCAGTTGACAGGGGGATGGACGAGCAGTACTTC; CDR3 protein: CASSPVDRGMDEQYF
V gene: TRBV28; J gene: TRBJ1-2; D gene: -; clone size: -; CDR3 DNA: TGTGCCAGCAGCCAGGGGTGGATCGGCTACACCTTC; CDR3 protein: CASSQGWIGYTF
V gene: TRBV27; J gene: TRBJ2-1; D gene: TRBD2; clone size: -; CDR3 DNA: TGTGCCAGCAGTTCCCCCGTGGGAGGGAACCCTGATACCTACAATGAGCAGTTCTTC; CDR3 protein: CASSSPVGGNPDTYNEQFF
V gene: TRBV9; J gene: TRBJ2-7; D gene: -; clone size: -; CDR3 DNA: TGTGCCAGCAGCGCAGGAATCTCTAACGAGCAGTACTTC; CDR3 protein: CASSAGISNEQYF
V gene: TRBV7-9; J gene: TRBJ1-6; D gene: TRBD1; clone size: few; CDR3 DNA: TGTGCCAGCAGCCCTAGGTTCGTAGGGACAGCCGATAATTCACCCCTCCACTTT; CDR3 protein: CASSPRFVGTADNSPLHF
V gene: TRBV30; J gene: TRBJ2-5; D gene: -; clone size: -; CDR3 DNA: TGTGCCTGGAGTGTGGTTAGAGAGACCCAGTACTTC; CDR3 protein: CAWSVVRETQYF
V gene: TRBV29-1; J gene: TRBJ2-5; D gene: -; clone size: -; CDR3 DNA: TGCAGCGCTGCCCTTAGGACCCAGTACTTC; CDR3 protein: CSAALRTQYF
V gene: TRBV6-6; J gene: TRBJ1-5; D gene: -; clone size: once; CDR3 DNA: TGTGCCGGGGGGGGCTCGCGCGGTCAGCCCCAGCATTTT; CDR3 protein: CAGGGSRGQPQHF
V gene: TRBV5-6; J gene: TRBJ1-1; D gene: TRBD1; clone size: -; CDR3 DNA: TGTGCCAGCAGCTTGACAGGGGGGAACACTGAAGCTTTCTTT; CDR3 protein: CASSLTGGNTEAFF
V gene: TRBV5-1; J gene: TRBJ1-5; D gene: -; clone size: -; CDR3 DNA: TGCGCCAGCAGCTTGGTTCGGAGGACGGTTAGCAATCAGCCCCAGCATTTT; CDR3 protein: CASSLVRRTVSNQPQHF
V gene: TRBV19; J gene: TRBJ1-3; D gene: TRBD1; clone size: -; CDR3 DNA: TGTGCCAGTAGTGCCCCGGGACAGGGTCAAAACACCATATATTTT; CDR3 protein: CASSAPGQGQNTIYF
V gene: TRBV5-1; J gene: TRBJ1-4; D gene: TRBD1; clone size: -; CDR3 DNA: TGCGCCAGCAGCTTGGCCGGGGGACAGGGGATGGCCCTTTCACGAAAACTGTTTTTT; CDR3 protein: CASSLAGGQGMALSRKLFF
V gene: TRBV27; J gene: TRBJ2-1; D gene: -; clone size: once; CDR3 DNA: TGTGCCAGCAGTTTTGGGACATCAGGCTCCTACAATGAGCAGTTCTTC; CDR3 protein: CASSFGTSGSYNEQFF
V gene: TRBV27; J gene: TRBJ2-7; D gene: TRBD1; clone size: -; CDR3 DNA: TGTGCCAGCAGTTTTGGGACAGGGGACGAGCAGTACTTC; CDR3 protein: CASSFGTGDEQYF
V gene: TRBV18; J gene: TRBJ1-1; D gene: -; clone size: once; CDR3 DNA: TGTGCCAGCTCACCACTTGGCGGTTCTGAAGCTTTCTTT; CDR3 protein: CASSPLGGSEAFF
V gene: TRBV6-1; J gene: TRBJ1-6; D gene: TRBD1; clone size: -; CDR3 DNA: TGTGCCAGCAGTACTACAGGGGGCTATTCACCCCTCCACTTT; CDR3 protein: CASSTTGGYSPLHF
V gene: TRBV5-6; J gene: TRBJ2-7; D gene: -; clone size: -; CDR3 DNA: TGTGCCAGCACTTACGGCGGCTACGAGCAGTACTTC; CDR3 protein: CASTYGGYEQYF
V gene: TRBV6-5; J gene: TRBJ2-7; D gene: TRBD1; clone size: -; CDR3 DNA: TGTGCCAGCAAGGGACAGCTTAACTACGAGCAGTACTTC; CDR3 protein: CASKGQLNYEQYF
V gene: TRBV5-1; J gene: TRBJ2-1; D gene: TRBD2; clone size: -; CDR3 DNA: TGCGCCACCTACGTAGCGGGAGTTAGCAATGAGCAGTTCTTC; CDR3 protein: CATYVAGVSNEQFF
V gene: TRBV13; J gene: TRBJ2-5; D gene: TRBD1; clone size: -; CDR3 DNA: TGTGCCAGCAGCTTACAGGGGGAAGGTGAAGAGACCCAGTACTTC; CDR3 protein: CASSLQGEGEETQYF
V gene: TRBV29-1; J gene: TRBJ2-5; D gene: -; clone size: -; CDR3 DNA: TGCAGCGTTGAATTAGAAAATCAAGAGACCCAGTACTTC; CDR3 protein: CSVELENQETQYF
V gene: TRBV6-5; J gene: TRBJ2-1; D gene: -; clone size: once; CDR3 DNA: TGTGCCAGCAGGGGATCGGGATATAACTACAATGAGCAGTTCTTC; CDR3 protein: CASRGSGYNYNEQFF
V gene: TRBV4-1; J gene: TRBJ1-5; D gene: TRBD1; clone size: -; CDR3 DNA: TGCGCCAGCAGCTTAGCCGGGACAGGGGTTCAGCCCCAGCATTTT; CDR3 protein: CASSLAGTGVQPQHF
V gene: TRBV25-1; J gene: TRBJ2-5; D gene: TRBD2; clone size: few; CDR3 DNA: TGTGCCACACAATTCACTAGCGGACTAGAGACCCAGTACTTC; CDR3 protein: CATQFTSGLETQYF
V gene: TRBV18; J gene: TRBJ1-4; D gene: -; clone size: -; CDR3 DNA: TGTGCCAGCTCATTTCGGACTGCAACTAATGAAAAACTGTTTTTT; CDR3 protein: CASSFRTATNEKLFF
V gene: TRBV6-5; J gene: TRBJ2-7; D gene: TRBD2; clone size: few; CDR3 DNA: TGTGCCAGCAGTTACTCCTCGGGAGGAGTCCCCGAGCAGTACTTC; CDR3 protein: CASSYSSGGVPEQYF
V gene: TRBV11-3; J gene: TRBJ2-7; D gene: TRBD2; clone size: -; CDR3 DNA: TGTGCCAGCAGCTTAGGGGGACTAGCCCTTCCCTACGAGCAGTACTTC; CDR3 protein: CASSLGGLALPYEQYF
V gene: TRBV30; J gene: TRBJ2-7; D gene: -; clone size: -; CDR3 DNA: TGTGCCTGGAGCCGTCCGGGGACCTACGAGCAGTACTTC; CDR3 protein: CAWSRPGTYEQYF
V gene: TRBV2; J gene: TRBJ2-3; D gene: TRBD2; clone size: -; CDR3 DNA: TGTGCCAGCCGACTAGCGGCTAGCACAGATACGCAGTATTTT; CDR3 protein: CASRLAASTDTQYF
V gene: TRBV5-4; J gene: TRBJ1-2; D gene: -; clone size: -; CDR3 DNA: TGTGCCAGCAGCTTGACAGCATTGAACTATGGCTACACCTTC; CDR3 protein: CASSLTALNYGYTF
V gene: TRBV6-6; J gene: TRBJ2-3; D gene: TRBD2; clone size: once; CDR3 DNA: TGTGCCAGCATCCCACGACTAGCGGGGTACAGTACGCAGTATTTT; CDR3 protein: CASIPRLAGYSTQYF
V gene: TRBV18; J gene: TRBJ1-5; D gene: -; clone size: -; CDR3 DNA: TGTGCCAGCTCACCACCTTTATCGTCTAGCAATCAGCCCCAGCATTTT; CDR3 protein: CASSPPLSSSNQPQHF
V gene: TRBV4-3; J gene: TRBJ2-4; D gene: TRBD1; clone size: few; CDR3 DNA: TGCGCCAGCAGCCGCAGGGGGCGCGGAAACATTCAGTACTTC; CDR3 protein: CASSRRGRGNIQYF